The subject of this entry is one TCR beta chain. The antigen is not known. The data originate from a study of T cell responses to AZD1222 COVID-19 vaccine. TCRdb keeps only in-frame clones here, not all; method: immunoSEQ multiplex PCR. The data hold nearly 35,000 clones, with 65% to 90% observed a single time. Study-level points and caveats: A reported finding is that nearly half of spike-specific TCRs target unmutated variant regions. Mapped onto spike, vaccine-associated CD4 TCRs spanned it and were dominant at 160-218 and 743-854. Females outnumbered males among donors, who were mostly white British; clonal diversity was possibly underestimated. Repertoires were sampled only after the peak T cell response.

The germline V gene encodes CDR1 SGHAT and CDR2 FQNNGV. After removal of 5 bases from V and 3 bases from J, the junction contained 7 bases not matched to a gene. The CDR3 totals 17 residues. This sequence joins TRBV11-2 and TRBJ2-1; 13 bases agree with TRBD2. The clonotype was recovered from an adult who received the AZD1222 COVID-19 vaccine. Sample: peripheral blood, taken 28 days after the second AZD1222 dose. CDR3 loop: CASSTGLAGRGYNEQFF. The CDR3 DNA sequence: TGTGCCAGCAGCACGGGACTAGCGGGACGAGGCTACAATGAGCAGTTCTTC.